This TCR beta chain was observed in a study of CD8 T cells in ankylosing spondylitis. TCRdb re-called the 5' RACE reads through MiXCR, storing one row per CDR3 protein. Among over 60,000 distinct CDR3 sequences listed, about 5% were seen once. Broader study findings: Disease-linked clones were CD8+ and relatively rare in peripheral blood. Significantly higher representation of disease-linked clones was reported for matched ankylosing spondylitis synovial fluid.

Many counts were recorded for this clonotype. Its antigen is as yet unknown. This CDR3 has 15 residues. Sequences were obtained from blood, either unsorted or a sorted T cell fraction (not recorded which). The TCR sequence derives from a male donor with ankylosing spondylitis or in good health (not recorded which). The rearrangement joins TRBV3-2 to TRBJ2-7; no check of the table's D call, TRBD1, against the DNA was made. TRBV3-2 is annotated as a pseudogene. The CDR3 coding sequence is TGTGCCAGCAGCCCTCTTCCAGGGGGCGCGTACGAGCAGTACTTC. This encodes CASSPLPGGAYEQYF.